Each of the 4 T cell receptor beta chains below was sequenced from the same sample in a study of blood T cell repertoires in COVID-19. TCRdb's table, derived via immunoSEQ multiplex PCR, lists solely in-frame clones and lacks some. The sample has fewer than 400,000 clones; approximately 89% are singletons. Sequencing was performed on peripheral blood. These receptor sequences come from a woman aged 25 to 39 with COVID-19, enrolled during active disease.

The rearrangement links TRBV7-2 to TRBJ1-1; TRBD1 might be the D (5 bases). The germline V gene has CDR1 SGHTA and CDR2 FQGNSA. This CDR3 is built from 14 residues. V was trimmed by 1 base and J by 10 bases, leaving 16 bases between them. This chain's CDR3 is CASSLVPEGGGAFF. Written as DNA, the CDR3 is TGTGCCAGCAGCTTAGTCCCCGAAGGCGGGGGAGCTTTCTTT.

V is TRBV6-5 and J is TRBJ1-4, with TRBD1 identical over 7 bases. The V gene's germline CDR1 is MNHEY and CDR2 SVGAGI. V dropped 4 bases and J dropped 4; count of bases not matched to a gene: 3. The CDR3 totals 14 residues. The CDR3 nucleotides read TGTGCCAGCAGTTGGGGACAGTATAATGAAAAACTGTTTTTT. This encodes CASSWGQYNEKLFF.

V usage is TRBV11-3 and J usage is TRBJ2-4; 7 bases line up with TRBD2. The CDR3 has 16 amino acids. The V gene's germline CDR1 is SGHNT and CDR2 YENEEA. V shed 0 bases, J shed 6 bases, and the junction held 8 bases outside the gene matches. CDR3 sequence (DNA): TGTGCCAGCAGCTTAGATGGTGGAGGGAGGGGAAACATTCAGTACTTC. Its protein is CASSLDGGGRGNIQYF.

This clone was seen only a few times. The chain links TRBV18 to TRBJ1-1; 7 bases align to TRBD1. V was clipped by 3 bases and J by 1 base; unmatched bases: 2. The CDR3 covers 14 residues. The germline gives CDR1 KGHSH, CDR2 LQKENI. The CDR3: CASSPNRGNTEAFF. The CDR3 bases are TGTGCCAGCTCACCGAACAGGGGGAACACTGAAGCTTTCTTT.